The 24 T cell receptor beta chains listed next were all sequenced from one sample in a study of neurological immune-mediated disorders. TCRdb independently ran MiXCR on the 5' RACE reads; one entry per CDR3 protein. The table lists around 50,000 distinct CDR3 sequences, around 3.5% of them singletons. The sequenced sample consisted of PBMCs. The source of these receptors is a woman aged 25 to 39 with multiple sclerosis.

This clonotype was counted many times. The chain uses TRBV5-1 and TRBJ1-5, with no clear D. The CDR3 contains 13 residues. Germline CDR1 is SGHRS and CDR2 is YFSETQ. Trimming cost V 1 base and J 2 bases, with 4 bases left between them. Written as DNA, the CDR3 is TGCGCCAGCAGCTTGACGGGCAATCAGCCCCAGCATTTT. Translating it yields CASSLTGNQPQHF.

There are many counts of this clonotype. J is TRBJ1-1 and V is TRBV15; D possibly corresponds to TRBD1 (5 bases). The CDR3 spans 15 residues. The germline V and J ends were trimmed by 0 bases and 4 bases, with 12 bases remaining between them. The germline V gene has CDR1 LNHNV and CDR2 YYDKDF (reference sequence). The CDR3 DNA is TGTGCCACCAGCAGAGATAGAGGGGCCGTCACTGAAGCTTTCTTT. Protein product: CATSRDRGAVTEAFF. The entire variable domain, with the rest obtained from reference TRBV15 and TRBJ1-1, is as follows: DAMVIQNPRYQVTQFGKPVTLSCSQTLNHNVMYWYQQKSSQAPKLLFHYYDKDFNNEADTPDNFQSRRPNTSFCFLDIRSPGLGDTAMYLCATSRDRGAVTEAFFGQGTRLTVV.

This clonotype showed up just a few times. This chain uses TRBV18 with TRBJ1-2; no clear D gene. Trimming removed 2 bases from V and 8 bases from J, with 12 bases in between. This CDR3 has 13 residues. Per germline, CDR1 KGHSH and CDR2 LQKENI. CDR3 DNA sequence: TGTGCCAGCTCACCAGGAGAGACGAAAGGCTACACCTTC. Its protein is CASSPGETKGYTF.

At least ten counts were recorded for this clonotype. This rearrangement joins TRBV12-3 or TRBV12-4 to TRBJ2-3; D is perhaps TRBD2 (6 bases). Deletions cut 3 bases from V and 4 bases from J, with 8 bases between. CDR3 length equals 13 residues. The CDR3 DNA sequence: TGTGCCAGCAGTTTGCGGGACCCAGATACGCAGTATTTT. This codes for CASSLRDPDTQYF.

CDR3 DNA sequence: TGCGCCAGCAGCCAAGACAGGGGGCCGGTTGGGGGCTACACCTTC. Amino acids: CASSQDRGPVGGYTF. This rearrangement joins TRBV4-1 to TRBJ1-2; 8 bases are a match to TRBD1. Germline CDR1 MGHRA, CDR2 YSYEKL. The CDR3 consists of 15 residues. V gave up 0 bases and J gave up 8 bases; unmatched junction bases: 8.

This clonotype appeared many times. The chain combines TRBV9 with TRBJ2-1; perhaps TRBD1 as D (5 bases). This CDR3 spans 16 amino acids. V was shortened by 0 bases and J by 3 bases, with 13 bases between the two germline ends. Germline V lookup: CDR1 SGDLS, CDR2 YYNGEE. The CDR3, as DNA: TGTGCCAGCAGCGTAGAAGGGGTTGGCGACTACAATGAGCAGTTCTTC. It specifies CASSVEGVGDYNEQFF.

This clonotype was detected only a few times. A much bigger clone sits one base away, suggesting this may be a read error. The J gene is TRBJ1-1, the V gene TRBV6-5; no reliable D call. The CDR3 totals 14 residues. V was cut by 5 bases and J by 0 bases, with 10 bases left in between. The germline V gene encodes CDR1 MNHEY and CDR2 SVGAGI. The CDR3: CASSGGSLNTEAFF. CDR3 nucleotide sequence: TGTGCCAGCAGTGGAGGAAGCCTGAACACTGAAGCTTTCTTT.

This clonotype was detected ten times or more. The CDR3 DNA reads TGCGCCAGCAGCGACCTAGGGATCCTCGATACGCAGTATTTT. It codes for CASSDLGILDTQYF. The chain links TRBV5-1 to TRBJ2-3; the D is unclear. V dropped 4 bases and J dropped 6 bases, with 15 bases sitting between them. Germline-derived CDR1 and CDR2 are SGHRS and YFSETQ. The CDR3 runs 14 residues.

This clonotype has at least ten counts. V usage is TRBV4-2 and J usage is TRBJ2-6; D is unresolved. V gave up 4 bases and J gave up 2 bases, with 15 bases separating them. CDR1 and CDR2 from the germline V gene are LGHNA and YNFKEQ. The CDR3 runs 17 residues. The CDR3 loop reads CASSPIRDNPGANVLTF. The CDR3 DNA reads TGTGCCAGCAGCCCTATTCGAGACAATCCTGGGGCCAACGTCCTGACTTTC.

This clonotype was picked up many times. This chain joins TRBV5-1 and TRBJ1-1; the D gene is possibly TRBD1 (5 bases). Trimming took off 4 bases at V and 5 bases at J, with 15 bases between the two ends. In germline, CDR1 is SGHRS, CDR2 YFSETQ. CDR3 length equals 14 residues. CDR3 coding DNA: TGCGCCAGCAGCGTGGGAGGGACGTTAACTGAAGCTTTCTTT. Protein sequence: CASSVGGTLTEAFF.

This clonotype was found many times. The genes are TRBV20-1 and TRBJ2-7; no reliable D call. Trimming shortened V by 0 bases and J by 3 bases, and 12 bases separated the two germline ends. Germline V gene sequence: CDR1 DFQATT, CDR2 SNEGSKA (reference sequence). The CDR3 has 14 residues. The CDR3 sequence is CSARDGRNYYEQYF. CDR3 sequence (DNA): TGCAGTGCTAGAGATGGCAGAAACTACTACGAGCAGTACTTC.

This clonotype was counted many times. CDR3 amino acids: CASSFSGGGTEAFF. DNA for the CDR3: TGTGCCAGCAGTTTCTCGGGTGGAGGCACTGAAGCTTTCTTT. The chain joins TRBV27 to TRBJ1-1; D is unclear. The CDR3 has 14 amino acids. V was clipped by 3 bases and J by 4 bases, with 12 bases between them. Germline V gene data show CDR1 as MNHEY and CDR2 as SMNVEV (reference sequence).

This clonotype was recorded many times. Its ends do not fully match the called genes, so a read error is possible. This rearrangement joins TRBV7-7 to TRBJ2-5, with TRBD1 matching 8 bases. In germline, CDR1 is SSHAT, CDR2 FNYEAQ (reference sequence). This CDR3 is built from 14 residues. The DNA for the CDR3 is TGTGCTAGCAGCCCCAGGGACAGGACTTACGCCCAGTACTTC. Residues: CASSPRDRTYAQYF.

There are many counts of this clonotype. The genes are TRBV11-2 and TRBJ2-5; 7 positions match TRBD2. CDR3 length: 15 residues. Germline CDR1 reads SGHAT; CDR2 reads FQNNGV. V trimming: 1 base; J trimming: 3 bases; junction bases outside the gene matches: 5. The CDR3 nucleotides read TGTGCCAGCAGCTTAGGGGAGCTAGCGGAAGAGACCCAGTACTTC. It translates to CASSLGELAEETQYF.

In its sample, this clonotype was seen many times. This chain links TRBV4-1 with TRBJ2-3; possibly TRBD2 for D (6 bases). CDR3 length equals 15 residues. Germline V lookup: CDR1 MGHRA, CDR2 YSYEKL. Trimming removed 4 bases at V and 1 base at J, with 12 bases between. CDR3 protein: CASSLWWGGTDTQYF. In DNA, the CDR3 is TGCGCCAGCAGCCTATGGTGGGGGGGCACAGATACGCAGTATTTT.

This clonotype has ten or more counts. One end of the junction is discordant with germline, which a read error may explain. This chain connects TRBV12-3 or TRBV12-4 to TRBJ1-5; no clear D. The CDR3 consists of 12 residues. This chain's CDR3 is CASSAGNQPQNF. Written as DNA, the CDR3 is TGTGCCAGCAGTGCGGGGAATCAGCCCCAGAATTTT.

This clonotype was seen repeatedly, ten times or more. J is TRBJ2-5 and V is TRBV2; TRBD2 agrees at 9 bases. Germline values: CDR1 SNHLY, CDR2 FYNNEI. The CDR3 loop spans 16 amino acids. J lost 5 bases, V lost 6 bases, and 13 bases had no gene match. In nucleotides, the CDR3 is TGTGCCAGCAGAAGGCTAGCGGGAATAAGAGGGGAGACCCAGTACTTC. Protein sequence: CASRRLAGIRGETQYF.

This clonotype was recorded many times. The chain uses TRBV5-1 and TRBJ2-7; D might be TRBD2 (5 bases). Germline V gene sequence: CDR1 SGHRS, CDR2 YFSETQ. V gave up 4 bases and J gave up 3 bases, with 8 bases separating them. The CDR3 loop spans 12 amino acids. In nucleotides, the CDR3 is TGCGCCAGCAGCGACGGGAACTACGAGCAGTACTTC. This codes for CASSDGNYEQYF.

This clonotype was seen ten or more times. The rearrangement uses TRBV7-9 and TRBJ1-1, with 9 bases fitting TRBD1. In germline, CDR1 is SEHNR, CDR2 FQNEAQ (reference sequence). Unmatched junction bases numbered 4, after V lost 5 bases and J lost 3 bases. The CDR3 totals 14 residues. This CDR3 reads CASSPTGGYTEAFF. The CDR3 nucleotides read TGTGCCAGCAGCCCGACAGGGGGGTACACTGAAGCTTTCTTT.

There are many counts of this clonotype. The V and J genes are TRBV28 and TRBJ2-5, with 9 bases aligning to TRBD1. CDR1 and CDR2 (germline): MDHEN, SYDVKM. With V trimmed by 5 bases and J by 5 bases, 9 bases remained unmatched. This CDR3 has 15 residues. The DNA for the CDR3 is TGTGCCAGCAGTACCGACAGGGGGAGTATCGAGACCCAGTACTTC. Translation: CASSTDRGSIETQYF.

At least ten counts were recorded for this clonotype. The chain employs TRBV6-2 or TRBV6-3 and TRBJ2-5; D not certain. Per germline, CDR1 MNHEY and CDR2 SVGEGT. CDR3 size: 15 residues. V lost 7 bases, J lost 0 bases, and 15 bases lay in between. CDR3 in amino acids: CASKPSRTYQETQYF. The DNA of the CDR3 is TGTGCCAGCAAACCGTCGCGGACGTACCAAGAGACCCAGTACTTC.

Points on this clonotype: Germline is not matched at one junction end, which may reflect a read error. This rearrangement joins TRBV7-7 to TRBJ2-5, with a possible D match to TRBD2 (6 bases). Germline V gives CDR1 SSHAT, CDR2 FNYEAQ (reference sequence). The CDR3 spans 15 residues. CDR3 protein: CASSQGSGGLETQYF. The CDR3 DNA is TGTGCTAGCAGCCAAGGTAGCGGAGGCTTAGAGACCCAGTACTTC. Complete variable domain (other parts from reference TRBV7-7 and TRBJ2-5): GAGVSQSPRYKVTKRGQDVTLRCDPISSHATLYWYQQALGQGPEFLTYFNYEAQPDKSGLPSDRFSAERPEGSISTLTIQRTEQRDSAMYRCASSQGSGGLETQYFGPGTRLLVL.

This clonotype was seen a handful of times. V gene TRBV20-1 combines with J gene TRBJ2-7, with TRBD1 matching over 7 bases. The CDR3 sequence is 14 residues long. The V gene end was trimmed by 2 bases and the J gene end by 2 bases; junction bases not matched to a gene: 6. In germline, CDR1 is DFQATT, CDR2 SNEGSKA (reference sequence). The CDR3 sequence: CSARKTGRPYEQYF. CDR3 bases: TGCAGTGCTAGAAAGACAGGGCGCCCCTACGAGCAGTACTTC.

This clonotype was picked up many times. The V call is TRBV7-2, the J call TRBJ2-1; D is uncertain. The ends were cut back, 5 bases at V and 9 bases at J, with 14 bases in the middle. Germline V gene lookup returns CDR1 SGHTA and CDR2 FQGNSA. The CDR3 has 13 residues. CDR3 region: CASSALHGIEQFF. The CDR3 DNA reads TGTGCCAGCAGCGCTCTTCACGGTATTGAGCAGTTCTTC.